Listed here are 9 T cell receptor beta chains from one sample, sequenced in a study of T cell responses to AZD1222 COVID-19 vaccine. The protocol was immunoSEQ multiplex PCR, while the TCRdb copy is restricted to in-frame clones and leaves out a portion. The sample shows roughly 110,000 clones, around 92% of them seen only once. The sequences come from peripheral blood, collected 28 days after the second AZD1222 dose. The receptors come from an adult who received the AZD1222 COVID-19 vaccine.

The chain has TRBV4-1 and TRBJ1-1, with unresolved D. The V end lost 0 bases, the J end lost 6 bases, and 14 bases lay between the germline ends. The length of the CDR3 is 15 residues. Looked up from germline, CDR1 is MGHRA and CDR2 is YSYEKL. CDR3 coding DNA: TGCGCCAGCAGCCAAGATCGGCGGGGTGGGGCTGAAGCTTTCTTT. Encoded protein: CASSQDRRGGAEAFF.

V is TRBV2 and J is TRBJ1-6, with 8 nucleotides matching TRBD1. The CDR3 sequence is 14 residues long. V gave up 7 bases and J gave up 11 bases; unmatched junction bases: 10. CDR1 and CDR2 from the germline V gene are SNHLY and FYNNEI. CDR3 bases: TGTGCCAGCATGCAGGGGGCGCAGGAACCACCCCTCCACTTT. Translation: CASMQGAQEPPLHF.

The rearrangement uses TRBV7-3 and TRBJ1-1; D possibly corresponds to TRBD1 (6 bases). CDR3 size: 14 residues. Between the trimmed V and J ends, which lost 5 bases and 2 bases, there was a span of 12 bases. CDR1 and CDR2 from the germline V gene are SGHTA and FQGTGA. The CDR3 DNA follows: TGTGCCAGCAGCCGCGCCGGGGGCAACACTGAAGCTTTCTTT. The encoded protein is CASSRAGGNTEAFF.

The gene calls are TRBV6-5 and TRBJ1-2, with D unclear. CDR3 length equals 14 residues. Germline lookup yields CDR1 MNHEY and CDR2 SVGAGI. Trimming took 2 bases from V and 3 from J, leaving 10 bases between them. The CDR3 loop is CASSYNTAYYGYTF. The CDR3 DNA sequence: TGTGCCAGCAGTTACAACACAGCCTACTATGGCTACACCTTC.

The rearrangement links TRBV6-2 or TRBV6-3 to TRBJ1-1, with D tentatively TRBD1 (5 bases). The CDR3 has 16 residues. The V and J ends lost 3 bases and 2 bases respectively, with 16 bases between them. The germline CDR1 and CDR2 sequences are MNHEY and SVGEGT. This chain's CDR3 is CASSYDREGINTEAFF. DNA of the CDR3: TGTGCCAGCAGTTATGATCGAGAGGGGATCAACACTGAAGCTTTCTTT.

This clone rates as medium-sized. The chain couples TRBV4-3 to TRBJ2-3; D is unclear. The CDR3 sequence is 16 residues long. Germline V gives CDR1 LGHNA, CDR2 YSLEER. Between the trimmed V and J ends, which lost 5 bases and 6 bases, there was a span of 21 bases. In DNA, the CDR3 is TGCGCCAGCAGCTCTAGACCGGTACGAGAATCGGATACGCAGTATTTT. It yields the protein CASSSRPVRESDTQYF.

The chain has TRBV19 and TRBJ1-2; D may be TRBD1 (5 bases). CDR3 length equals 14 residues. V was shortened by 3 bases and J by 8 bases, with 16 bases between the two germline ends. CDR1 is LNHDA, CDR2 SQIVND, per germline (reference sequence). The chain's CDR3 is CASSIPGTPRGYTF. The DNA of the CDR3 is TGTGCCAGTAGTATTCCCGGGACTCCGCGGGGCTACACCTTC.

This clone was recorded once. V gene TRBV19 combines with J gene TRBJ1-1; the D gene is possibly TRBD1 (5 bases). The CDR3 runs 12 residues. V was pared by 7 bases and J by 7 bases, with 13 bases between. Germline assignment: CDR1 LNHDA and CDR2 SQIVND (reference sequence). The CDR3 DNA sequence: TGTGCCAGTACCAAGGGGAACGGTGAAGCTTTCTTT. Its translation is CASTKGNGEAFF. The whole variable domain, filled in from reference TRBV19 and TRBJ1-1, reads DGGITQSPKYLFRKEGQNVTLSCEQNLNHDAMYWYRQDPGQGLRLIYYSQIVNDFQKGDIAEGYSVSREKKESFPLTVTSAQKNPTAFYLCASTKGNGEAFFGQGTRLTVV.

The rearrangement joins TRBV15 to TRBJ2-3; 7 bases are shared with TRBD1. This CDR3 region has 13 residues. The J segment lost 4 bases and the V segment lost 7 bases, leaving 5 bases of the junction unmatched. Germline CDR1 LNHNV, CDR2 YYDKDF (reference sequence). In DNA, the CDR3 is TGTGCCACCACCAGGGGGTTGGCAGATACGCAGTATTTT. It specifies CATTRGLADTQYF.